This passage covers 7 T cell receptor beta chains from one sample sequenced in a study of graft-versus-host responses after intestinal transplantation. Processed graft tissue released its intraepithelial and lamina propria lymphocytes. The table came from immunoSEQ multiplex PCR; TCRdb's copy has only in-frame clones and leaves some out. The sample records 60,000 to 70,000 clones, roughly 89% being singletons. The source was ileum tissue, collected 350 to 400 days after transplant. The receptors come from a human patient who received an intestinal transplant, so some T cells may come from the graft donor.

The rearrangement links TRBV29-1 to TRBJ2-1; no definite D call. V lost 1 base and J lost 4, with 11 bases in between. The CDR3 runs to 14 residues. CDR1 is SQVTM, CDR2 ANQGSEA, per germline. CDR3 DNA: TGCAGCGTTGAAGTTGAGTACGGATACAATGAGCAGTTCTTC. Protein: CSVEVEYGYNEQFF.

The V and J genes are TRBV21-1 and TRBJ2-7. TRBV21-1 is recorded as a pseudogene. The CDR3 is 15 amino acids. The CDR3 reads CASSETSPHDYEQYF. Here the CDR3 DNA reads TGTGCCAGCAGCGAGACGTCACCCCACGACTACGAGCAGTACTTC.

The rearrangement links TRBV5-3 to TRBJ2-1, with 8 bases matching TRBD1. TRBV5-3 is an open reading frame, and its role is uncertain. V lost 4 bases to trimming and J lost 5 bases; unmatched junction nucleotides: 5. The CDR3 has 14 residues. CDR3: CARSRGQVNNEQFF. The CDR3 region has the DNA TGTGCCAGAAGCAGGGGACAGGTAAACAATGAGCAGTTCTTC.

The gene calls are TRBV30 and TRBJ2-5; TRBD2 is a possible D gene (5 bases). Germline CDR1 reads GTSNPN; CDR2 reads SVGIG (reference sequence). The CDR3 has 12 amino acids. V was pared by 6 bases and J by 3 bases, with 11 bases between. CDR3 DNA sequence: TGTGCCTGTACGTGGCGGGAAGAGACCCAGTACTTC. As protein: CACTWREETQYF. The full variable domain, completed using reference TRBV30 and TRBJ2-5, is SQTIHQWPATLVQPVGSPLSLECTVEGTSNPNLYWYRQAAGRGLQLLFYSVGIGQISSEVPQNLSASRPQDRQFILSSKKLLLSDSGFYLCACTWREETQYFGPGTRLLVL.

The sample holds one count of this clone. The V call is TRBV4-1, the J call TRBJ2-5; tentatively, D is TRBD1 (5 bases). Trimming stripped 0 bases from V and 5 bases from J, with 22 bases between. Germline CDR1 is MGHRA and CDR2 is YSYEKL. The CDR3 is 18 amino acids. CDR3 nucleotide sequence: TGCGCCAGCAGCCAAGATATCGTACCCCCCCAGGGCCGGGAGACCCAGTACTTC. It specifies CASSQDIVPPQGRETQYF.

The chain is built from TRBV29-1 and TRBJ2-7; D might be TRBD1 (5 bases). The length of the CDR3 is 12 residues. Germline assignment: CDR1 SQVTM and CDR2 ANQGSEA. V dropped 4 bases and J dropped 1 base, with 8 bases sitting between them. The CDR3 reads CSVVQDSYEQYF. CDR3 in DNA: TGCAGCGTTGTACAGGATTCCTACGAGCAGTACTTC.

This rearrangement joins TRBV5-5 to TRBJ2-7; D is unresolved. CDR3 length: 13 amino acids. V shed 0 bases and J shed 2 bases, with 6 bases lying between them. Germline assignment: CDR1 SGHKS and CDR2 YYEKEE (reference sequence). The CDR3 sequence is CASSLVGPYEQYF. DNA for the CDR3: TGTGCCAGCAGCTTGGTCGGGCCCTACGAGCAGTACTTC.